This record looks at one TCR beta chain sequence and its context. Antigen specificity is unknown. Brentuximab vedotin exposure varied, and every patient relapsed after autologous stem cell transplantation. CDR3 length: 15 residues. Germline V gene lookup returns CDR1 LGHNA and CDR2 YSLEER. V lost 0 bases, J lost 7 bases, and 8 bases stayed unmatched. The entry originates in a study of PD-1 blockade in classical Hodgkin lymphoma. Overall study: Nivolumab dosed at 3 mg/kg went to patients intravenously every 2 weeks. Regarding the study as a whole: Why repertoires differed is undefined; disease activity or prior therapy possibly contributed. Patients who responded completely had about the same baseline diversity as newly diagnosed patients. Relative to healthy donors, newly diagnosed patients reportedly had lower baseline TCR diversity, which was reported as lower still in relapsed/refractory patients.

TCRdb's copy holds only in-frame clones and misses some; the assay was immunoSEQ multiplex PCR. This table holds tens of thousands of clones, 81% found once. The specimen comprised peripheral blood mononuclear cells (PBMCs), sampled at baseline. The genes are TRBV4-3 and TRBJ1-2; 7 bases are shared with TRBD1. The TCR originated in a human donor with classical Hodgkin lymphoma. The DNA of the CDR3 is TGCGCCAGCAGCCAAGAACAGGGGCGAACGGTTGGCTACACCTTC. Its translation: CASSQEQGRTVGYTF.